The 27 T cell receptor beta chains presented below share a single source sample, sequenced in a study of beta chain features in type 1 diabetes. As every portion of the isolated RNA was reverse transcribed, the sequencing read expressed TCRB transcripts. Method: immunoSEQ multiplex PCR; TCRdb's copy keeps in-frame clones and lacks some. The table lists about 340,000 clones, 7% to 10% of them singletons. Study outcomes and limitations: All four CD4+ subsets from Type 1 diabetes patients carried moderately but significantly shorter TCRB CDR3s.

These receptors lack a known antigen. The sample taken for sequencing was central memory CD4+ T cells from blood. All receptors derive from a young man with type 1 diabetes.

The chain couples TRBV7-2 to TRBJ2-5, with 9 bases identical to TRBD2. Germline V gives CDR1 SGHTA, CDR2 FQGNSA. The CDR3 is 16 amino acids. V trimming: 2 bases; J trimming: 7 bases; junction bases outside the gene matches: 11. The CDR3 nucleotides are TGTGCCAGCAGCTTAAGCGGGGGGCCCCAGCGAGGGACCCAGTACTTC. The encoded protein is CASSLSGGPQRGTQYF.

This clone turned up a few times. This chain links TRBV5-6 with TRBJ1-2; perhaps TRBD1 as D (6 bases). Germline V lookup: CDR1 SGHDT, CDR2 YYEEEE. Trimming removed 5 bases from V and 3 bases from J, with 17 bases in between. The CDR3 is 15 residues long. This CDR3 reads CASSRGPGEDYGYTF. CDR3 DNA: TGTGCCAGCAGTCGGGGGCCGGGTGAGGACTATGGCTACACCTTC.

The chain couples TRBV7-2 to TRBJ1-4; TRBD1 aligns across 7 bases. Losses at the gene ends were 4 bases for V and 5 bases for J; bases not matched to a gene: 7. The CDR3 spans 15 residues. Germline-derived CDR1 and CDR2 are SGHTA and FQGNSA. The CDR3 reads CASSSYRDRNEKLFF. CDR3 nucleotide sequence: TGTGCCAGCAGCTCATACCGGGACAGAAATGAAAAACTGTTTTTT.

V is TRBV7-8 and J is TRBJ2-4; possibly TRBD1 for D (6 bases). V gave up 5 bases and J gave up 2 bases, with 10 bases separating them. Germline values: CDR1 SGHVS, CDR2 FQNEAQ. CDR3 length equals 14 residues. CDR3 amino acids: CASSARGSKNIQYF. DNA for the CDR3: TGTGCCAGCAGCGCCAGGGGTTCCAAAAACATTCAGTACTTC.

This clone has just a few counts. The chain joins TRBV4-3 to TRBJ2-7, with D unresolved. Trimming shortened V by 1 base and J by 4 bases, and 14 bases separated the two germline ends. CDR3 length: 15 residues. CDR1 and CDR2 (germline): LGHNA, YSLEER. The CDR3 DNA follows: TGCGCCAGCAGCCAAGCGGCCGAGCAAGGGTACGAGCAGTACTTC. Protein product: CASSQAAEQGYEQYF.

This clone occurred a few times. Being one base from a much bigger clone, this may be a read error. The gene calls are TRBV27 and TRBJ1-2, with TRBD1 identical over 7 bases. The CDR3 consists of 13 residues. Trimming cost V 3 bases and J 6 bases; bases outside gene matches: 4. The germline CDR1 and CDR2 sequences are MNHEY and SMNVEV (reference sequence). The CDR3 region is CASSLTGLDGYTF. The CDR3 nucleotides read TGTGCCAGCAGTTTGACAGGGCTGGATGGCTACACCTTC.

This clone was counted a few times. V gene TRBV4-3 combines with J gene TRBJ1-1; D might be TRBD1 (5 bases). Trimming removed 0 bases at V and 6 bases at J, with 11 bases between. The CDR3 is 14 residues long. The germline V gene has CDR1 LGHNA and CDR2 YSLEER. DNA of the CDR3: TGCGCCAGCAGCCAAGATGTGAGGGGCTCTGAAGCTTTCTTT. It translates to CASSQDVRGSEAFF.

This clone has only a few counts. V gene TRBV6-1 combines with J gene TRBJ1-2; 11 bases fit TRBD1. V dropped 6 bases and J dropped 2; count of bases not matched to a gene: 5. The CDR3 totals 15 residues. Germline V gives CDR1 MNHNS, CDR2 SASEGT. Here the CDR3 reads CASRLRDRGNYGYTF. The CDR3 nucleotides read TGTGCCAGCAGGCTCCGGGACAGGGGGAACTATGGCTACACCTTC.

The gene calls are TRBV7-2 and TRBJ2-7; TRBD1 agrees at 8 bases. Germline CDR1 and CDR2: SGHTA and FQGNSA. The ends lost 3 bases at V and 5 bases at J; junction bases unmatched: 9. CDR3 size: 15 residues. Here the CDR3 reads CASSFVAGGGHEQYF. For the CDR3, the DNA is TGTGCCAGCAGCTTTGTCGCAGGGGGCGGCCACGAGCAGTACTTC.

The rearrangement links TRBV14 to TRBJ2-3; TRBD1 matches at 10 bases. This CDR3 has 16 residues. V lost 4 bases and J lost 0; bases outside the gene matches: 4. Germline loops: CDR1 SGHDN, CDR2 FVKESK. The CDR3 DNA reads TGTGCCAGCAGCCCAGGACAGGGGGGAAGCACAGATACGCAGTATTTT. Amino acids: CASSPGQGGSTDTQYF. Variable domain in full (rest from reference TRBV14 and TRBJ2-3): EAGVTQFPSHSVIEKGQTVTLRCDPISGHDNLYWYRRVMGKEIKFLLHFVKESKQDESGMPNNRFLAERTGGTYSTLKVQPAELEDSGVYFCASSPGQGGSTDTQYFGPGTRLTVL.

The rearrangement links TRBV19 to TRBJ1-1; the match to TRBD1 covers 9 bases. The CDR3 extends over 13 amino acids. Looked up from germline, CDR1 is LNHDA and CDR2 is SQIVND (reference sequence). J gave up 5 bases and V 7 bases, and 5 bases lay outside the gene matches. The CDR3: CASITDRGTEAFF. Here the CDR3 DNA reads TGTGCCAGTATTACAGACAGGGGGACTGAAGCTTTCTTT.

The chain uses TRBV6-4 and TRBJ2-3, with 10 nucleotides matching TRBD1. Germline V CDR1 and CDR2: MRHNA, SNTAGT. Germline trimming cut 5 bases from V and 4 bases from J; bases unmatched to any gene: 3. The CDR3 loop spans 14 amino acids. The CDR3 loop is CASSRDRGPDTQYF. The CDR3 DNA reads as TGTGCCAGCAGTCGTGACAGGGGGCCAGATACGCAGTATTTT.

This clone was picked up a small number of times. This chain joins TRBV6-1 and TRBJ2-3; no clear D. V gave up 1 base and J gave up 0 bases, with 14 bases separating them. Per the germline V gene, CDR1 is MNHNS and CDR2 is SASEGT. The CDR3 is 17 residues long. For the CDR3, the DNA is TGTGCCAGCAGTGAAGGGTCGAGGCGGATGAGCACAGATACGCAGTATTTT. Its protein product is CASSEGSRRMSTDTQYF.

This clone was detected many times. The chain couples TRBV15 to TRBJ2-4, with TRBD1 identical over 9 bases. This CDR3 has 15 amino acids. V was clipped by 3 bases and J by 9 bases; unmatched bases: 9. The V gene's germline CDR1 is LNHNV and CDR2 YYDKDF (reference sequence). CDR3 amino acids: CATSSSGTGNSIQYF. The CDR3 DNA reads TGTGCCACCAGCAGCTCCGGGACAGGGAATAGCATTCAGTACTTC.

This clone was seen more than once but under ten times. V is TRBV2 and J is TRBJ1-2, with D unclear. The germline CDR1 and CDR2 sequences are SNHLY and FYNNEI. The CDR3 runs to 13 residues. Trimming shortened V by 3 bases and J by 1 base, and 6 bases separated the two germline ends. The CDR3 sequence: CASSEGGNYGYTF. The CDR3 nucleotides read TGTGCCAGCAGTGAGGGCGGTAACTATGGCTACACCTTC.

This chain joins TRBV28 and TRBJ2-1, with TRBD2 matching over 8 bases. This CDR3 is 18 amino acids long. Germline CDR1 reads MDHEN; CDR2 reads SYDVKM. The V segment lost 5 bases and the J segment 1 base; nucleotides outside the gene matches: 13. The CDR3 DNA reads TGTGCCAGCAGTCCCGCCGGAGGAGCGGGGGTTTCCTACAATGAGCAGTTCTTC. Encoded protein: CASSPAGGAGVSYNEQFF.

This clone occurred a few times. The chain couples TRBV6-5 to TRBJ1-6; 7 bases agree with TRBD1. The CDR3 runs 14 residues. Germline trimming cut 7 bases from V and 4 bases from J; bases unmatched to any gene: 4. Germline V gives CDR1 MNHEY, CDR2 SVGAGI. The CDR3, as DNA: TGTGCCAGCAAAATGACAGGGTATAATTCACCCCTCCACTTT. Translated, it gives CASKMTGYNSPLHF.

As to this clone: The sample has other DNA sequences that encode this CDR3 too. The chain recombines TRBV12-5 with TRBJ1-2; D may be TRBD1 (6 bases). This CDR3 has 13 residues. CDR1 is LGHNT, CDR2 FRNRAP, per germline. Trimming took off 5 bases at V and 4 bases at J, with 11 bases between the two ends. The chain's CDR3 is CASGLDSFYGYTF. The DNA for the CDR3 is TGTGCTAGTGGTCTGGACAGTTTCTATGGCTACACCTTC.

The chain joins TRBV7-6 to TRBJ2-3, with D perhaps being TRBD1 or TRBD2 (6 bases each). The CDR3 totals 16 residues. Germline CDR1 SGHVS, CDR2 FNYEAQ. V shed 3 bases and J shed 0 bases, with 13 bases lying between them. The CDR3 DNA is TGTGCCAGCAGCTTTTCGCCGGGGGCCAGCACAGATACGCAGTATTTT. The encoded protein is CASSFSPGASTDTQYF. The full variable domain, in which reference TRBV7-6 and TRBJ2-3 provide the parts outside the CDR3, is GAGVSQSPRYKVTKRGQDVALRCDPISGHVSLYWYRQALGQGPEFLTYFNYEAQQDKSGLPNDRFSAERPEGSISTLTIQRTEQRDSAMYRCASSFSPGASTDTQYFGPGTRLTVL.

The chain couples TRBV9 to TRBJ2-3, with D possibly matching TRBD1 (7 bases). The V gene lost 3 bases and the J gene lost 1 base, with 12 bases spanning the gap. The germline V gene has CDR1 SGDLS and CDR2 YYNGEE. This CDR3 has 15 amino acids. CDR3 loop: CASSAGGTGTDTQYF. The DNA of the CDR3 is TGTGCCAGCAGCGCTGGGGGGACAGGCACAGATACGCAGTATTTT.

This clone turned up a few times. The chain has TRBV7-9 and TRBJ1-1; the D is unclear. The germline gives CDR1 SEHNR, CDR2 FQNEAQ (reference sequence). The CDR3 has 15 amino acids. V was clipped by 3 bases and J by 4 bases, with 15 bases between them. The CDR3 here is CASSFRELGSTEAFF. CDR3 DNA sequence: TGTGCCAGCAGCTTTAGGGAGCTGGGGAGCACTGAAGCTTTCTTT.

The rearrangement uses TRBV11-3 and TRBJ1-4; D call uncertain. The CDR3 totals 14 residues. The V gene lost 5 bases and the J gene lost 7 bases, with 14 bases spanning the gap. Per the germline V gene, CDR1 is SGHNT and CDR2 is YENEEA. The chain's CDR3 is CASSGEALGEKLFF. CDR3 DNA sequence: TGTGCCAGCAGCGGGGAGGCTCTAGGTGAAAAACTGTTTTTT.

This clone was counted between two and nine times. The chain has TRBV7-8 and TRBJ2-7; TRBD1 aligns across 9 bases. Germline V gene lookup returns CDR1 SGHVS and CDR2 FQNEAQ. CDR3 size: 14 residues. V was pared by 5 bases and J by 5 bases, with 7 bases of the junction left unmatched. The CDR3: CASSTGQGNDEQYF. CDR3 nucleotides: TGTGCCAGCAGCACCGGACAGGGGAATGACGAGCAGTACTTC.

The rearrangement uses TRBV7-8 and TRBJ2-5; 9 bases fit TRBD2. The CDR3 is made up of 17 amino acids. V shed 1 base and J 5 bases; nucleotides not matched to a gene: 11. Germline CDR1 and CDR2: SGHVS and FQNEAQ. CDR3 region: CASSLGRGLAWAETQYF. The CDR3, as DNA: TGTGCCAGCAGCTTAGGAAGGGGACTAGCTTGGGCCGAGACCCAGTACTTC.

J is TRBJ2-1 and V is TRBV19; TRBD2 agrees at 8 bases. V was clipped by 4 bases and J by 6 bases; unmatched bases: 8. The CDR3 extends over 15 amino acids. CDR1 and CDR2 (germline): LNHDA, SQIVND (reference sequence). CDR3 DNA sequence: TGTGCCAGTAGTACGGTTCTAGCGGGCCCCAATGAGCAGTTCTTC. Translation gives CASSTVLAGPNEQFF.

This clone has more than one count but fewer than ten. This chain links TRBV11-2 with TRBJ1-1; D gene uncertain. Germline-derived CDR1 and CDR2 are SGHAT and FQNNGV. CDR3 length: 14 amino acids. The V and J ends lost 0 bases and 0 bases respectively, with 5 bases between them. CDR3 region: CASSLDQLNTEAFF. CDR3 in DNA: TGTGCCAGCAGCTTAGACCAGCTGAACACTGAAGCTTTCTTT.

This clone was recorded many times. The genes are TRBV5-1 and TRBJ2-1; TRBD2 aligns across 9 bases. CDR3 length: 15 amino acids. V gave up 4 bases and J gave up 3 bases; unmatched junction bases: 5. Germline V lookup: CDR1 SGHRS, CDR2 YFSETQ. The CDR3: CASSPYSGGYNEQFF. The CDR3 DNA follows: TGCGCCAGCAGCCCGTATAGCGGGGGCTACAATGAGCAGTTCTTC. The whole variable domain, filled in from reference TRBV5-1 and TRBJ2-1, reads KAGVTQTPRYLIKTRGQQVTLSCSPISGHRSVSWYQQTPGQGLQFLFEYFSETQRNKGNFPGRFSGRQFSNSRSEMNVSTLELGDSALYLCASSPYSGGYNEQFFGPGTRLTVL.